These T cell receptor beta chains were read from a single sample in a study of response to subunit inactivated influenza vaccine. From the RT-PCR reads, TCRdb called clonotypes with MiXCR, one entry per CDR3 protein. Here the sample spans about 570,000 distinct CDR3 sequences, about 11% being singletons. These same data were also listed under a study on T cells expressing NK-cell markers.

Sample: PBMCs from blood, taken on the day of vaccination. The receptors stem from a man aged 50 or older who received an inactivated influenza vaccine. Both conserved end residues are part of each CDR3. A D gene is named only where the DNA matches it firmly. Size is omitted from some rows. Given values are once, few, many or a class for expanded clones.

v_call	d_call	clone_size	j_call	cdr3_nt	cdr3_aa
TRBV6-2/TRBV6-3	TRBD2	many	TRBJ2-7	TGTGCCAGCGGTAGGACTAGCGCCTACGAGCAGTACTTC	CASGRTSAYEQYF
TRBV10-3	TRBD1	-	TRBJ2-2	TGTGCCATCAGACGGGACAGGGACACCGGGGAGCTGTTTTTT	CAIRRDRDTGELFF
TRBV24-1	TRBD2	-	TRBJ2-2	TGTGCCACCAGTGACCTGGGACTAGCGGGATCGGGGGAGCTGTTTTTT	CATSDLGLAGSGELFF
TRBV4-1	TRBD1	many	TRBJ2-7	TGCGCCAGCAGCCAAGCCGGGACAGGGGGGTACGAGCAGTACTTC	CASSQAGTGGYEQYF
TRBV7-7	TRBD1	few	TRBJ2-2	TGTGCCCTACAGGGGTACACCGGGGAGCTGTTTTTT	CALQGYTGELFF
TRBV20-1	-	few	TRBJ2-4	TGCAGTGCCTCCCAGGGTTACAAAAACATTCAGTACTTC	CSASQGYKNIQYF
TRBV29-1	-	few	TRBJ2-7	TGCAGCGTTACTAGCTCCTACGAGCAGTACTTC	CSVTSSYEQYF
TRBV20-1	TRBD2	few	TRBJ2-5	TGCAGTGCTAGGGGAGCGGGAGGGAGAGAAGAGACCCAGTACTTC	CSARGAGGREETQYF
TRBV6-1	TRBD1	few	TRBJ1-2	TGTGCCAGCAGTAGGCAGGGGGCGGCCTATGGCTACACCTTC	CASSRQGAAYGYTF
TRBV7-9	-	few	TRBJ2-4	TGTGCCAGCAGCTTAGCGAGAGGGGATAGCGCAAGTCAGTACTTC	CASSLARGDSASQYF
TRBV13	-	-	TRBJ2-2	TGTGCCAGCAGCTTATACCCCGGGGAGCTGTTTTTT	CASSLYPGELFF
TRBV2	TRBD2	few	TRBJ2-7	TGTGCCAGCAGTGAATTGGGACTAGCACCGCACGAGCAGTACTTC	CASSELGLAPHEQYF
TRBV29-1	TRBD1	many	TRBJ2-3	TGCAGCGTTGACGGTAGAGCAGGGGGATCAGATACGCAGTATTTT	CSVDGRAGGSDTQYF
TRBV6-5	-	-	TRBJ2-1	TGTGCCAGCAGTTATGTCGGGGACGATGAGCAGTTCTTC	CASSYVGDDEQFF
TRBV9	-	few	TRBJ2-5	TGTGCCAGCAGTACTGGACAGAAAGAGACCCAGTACTTC	CASSTGQKETQYF
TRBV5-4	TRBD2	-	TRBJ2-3	TGTGCCAGCAGACAAGCGGGGGGGCAAGATACGCAGTATTTT	CASRQAGGQDTQYF
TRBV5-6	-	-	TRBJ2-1	TGTGCCAGCAGCTTGGATACCCGGCCCTACAATGAGCAGTTCTTC	CASSLDTRPYNEQFF
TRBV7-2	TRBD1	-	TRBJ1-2	TGTGCCAGCAGCCCAATGGCAGGGGGATATAGTGGCTACACCTTC	CASSPMAGGYSGYTF
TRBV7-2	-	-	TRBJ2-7	TGTGCCAGCAGCCCGAAGGGGATTTCGGTTGAGCAGTACTTC	CASSPKGISVEQYF
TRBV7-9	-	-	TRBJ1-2	TGTGCCAGCAGCTTAAGGGGGGGCAATGGCTACACCTTC	CASSLRGGNGYTF
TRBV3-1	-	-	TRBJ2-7	TGTGCCAGCAGCCAGGAAGGACGGCGCGAGCAGTACTTC	CASSQEGRREQYF
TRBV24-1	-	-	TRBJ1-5	TGTGCCACACAAGAGACAGATAGCAATCAGCCCCAGCATTTT	CATQETDSNQPQHF
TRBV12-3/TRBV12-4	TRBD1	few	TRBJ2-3	TGTGCCAGCAGTTTTGTGAGGGGGCGCACAGATACGCAGTATTTT	CASSFVRGRTDTQYF
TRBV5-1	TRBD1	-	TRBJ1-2	TGCGCCAGCAGCTCCGGGACAGATTTGACCGTCGATGGCTACACCTTC	CASSSGTDLTVDGYTF
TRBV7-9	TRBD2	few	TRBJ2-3	TGTGCCAGCAGCCTCCCCAGCGGGGGGCCAGATACGCAGTATTTT	CASSLPSGGPDTQYF
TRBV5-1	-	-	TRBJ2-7	TGCGCCAGCAGCTTTGGGAAGACCTACGAGCAGTACTTC	CASSFGKTYEQYF
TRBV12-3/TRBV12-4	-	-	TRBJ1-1	TGTGCCAGCAGTTTCTTCGGAAGGAACACTGAAGCTTTCTTT	CASSFFGRNTEAFF
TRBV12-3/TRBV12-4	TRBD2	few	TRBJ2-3	TGTGCCAGCAGCGAACTAGCGCCCCAGCGAGATACGCAGTATTTT	CASSELAPQRDTQYF
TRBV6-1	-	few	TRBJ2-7	TGTGCCAGCAAGCGGTCCGGGAGAGGGTCCTACGAGCAGTACTTC	CASKRSGRGSYEQYF
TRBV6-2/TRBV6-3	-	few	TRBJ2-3	TGTGCCAGCAGTTACTCGCAGACTAGTTACGATACGCAGTATTTT	CASSYSQTSYDTQYF
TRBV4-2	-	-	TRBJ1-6	TGTGCCAGCAGCCAAGATCCGCCAGGACATAATTCACCCCTCCACTTT	CASSQDPPGHNSPLHF
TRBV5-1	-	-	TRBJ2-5	TGCGCCAGCACCCTGGGGCCCCTCGAGACCCAGTACTTC	CASTLGPLETQYF
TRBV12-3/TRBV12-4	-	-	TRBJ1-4	TGTGCCAGCAGCCGGGACACCGGGGGTGAAAAACTGTTTTTT	CASSRDTGGEKLFF
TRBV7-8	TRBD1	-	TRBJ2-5	TGTGCCAGCAGCCCCCTTCGCCGGACAGGGGTGGCGGAGACCCAGTACTTC	CASSPLRRTGVAETQYF
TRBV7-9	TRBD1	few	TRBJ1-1	TGTGCCAGCAGTTATACTCAGGGGGTCGCTGAAGCTTTCTTT	CASSYTQGVAEAFF
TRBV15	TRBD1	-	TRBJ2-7	TGTGCCACCAGCAGAGGAAGGACAGGGCCTTACGAGCAGTACTTC	CATSRGRTGPYEQYF
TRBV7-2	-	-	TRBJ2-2	TGTGCCAGCAGCTTAGTGCCCAGGGCCGGGGAGCTGTTTTTT	CASSLVPRAGELFF